The 26 T cell receptor beta chains below come from one sample, sequenced in a study of T cells after somatic rescue of genetic block. The assay was immunoSEQ multiplex PCR, and TCRdb's table has in-frame clones only and misses some. The sample contains about 15,000 clones, 70% to 85% of which appear only once. Sequenced material: peripheral blood mononuclear cells (PBMCs). The receptors stem from a boy between 10 and 17 years old.

The chain combines TRBV10-3 with TRBJ2-7, with D perhaps matching TRBD1 (6 bases). There are 13 residues in the CDR3. Between the trimmed V and J ends, which lost 2 bases and 13 bases, there was a span of 18 bases. Per the germline V gene, CDR1 is ENHRY and CDR2 is SYGVKD. The CDR3 DNA follows: TGTGCCATCAGTGAGGGAAGAGCAGGGGCCGGCTACTTC. This encodes CAISEGRAGAGYF.

Of note for this clone: One end of the junction fails to match germline, which may point to a read error. Other DNA sequences of this sample code for an identical CDR3. CDR3 region: CASSVGGQTAFGYTF. Written as DNA, the CDR3 is TGTGCCAGCAGTGTAGGGGGACAAACCGCTTTTGGCTACACCTTC. V usage is TRBV9 and J usage is TRBJ1-2, with D tentatively TRBD1 (6 bases). The CDR3 has 15 amino acids. Germline V CDR1 and CDR2: SGDLS, YYNGEE.

This clone was seen more than once but under ten times. V and J are TRBV10-3 and TRBJ2-7, with D possibly TRBD2 on 5 matching bases. Germline lookup yields CDR1 ENHRY and CDR2 SYGVKD. Trimming shortened V by 3 bases and J by 0 bases, and 6 bases separated the two germline ends. This CDR3 has 13 residues. CDR3 nucleotide sequence: TGTGCCATCAGTGATACTAGCTCCTACGAGCAGTACTTC. Encoded protein: CAISDTSSYEQYF.

This clone was counted once. The chain couples TRBV5-6 to TRBJ2-7; 11 bases agree with TRBD1. There are 15 residues in the CDR3. V was pared by 3 bases and J by 4 bases, with 6 bases of the junction left unmatched. Per germline, CDR1 SGHDT and CDR2 YYEEEE. CDR3 nucleotides: TGTGCCAGCAGCTCGAGGACAGGGGGCTGGTACGAGCAGTACTTC. Translated, it gives CASSSRTGGWYEQYF.

This chain links TRBV28 with TRBJ1-4; D is uncertain. The germline V and J ends were trimmed by 2 bases and 8 bases, with 6 bases remaining between them. The CDR3 has 12 residues. Germline V gives CDR1 MDHEN, CDR2 SYDVKM. CDR3 in DNA: TGTGCCAGCAGTTTAAGTTTCGAAAAACTGTTTTTT. Its translation: CASSLSFEKLFF.

J is TRBJ1-6 and V is TRBV5-1, with D unclear. The V gene lost 2 bases and the J gene lost 7 bases, with 4 bases spanning the gap. The V gene's germline CDR1 is SGHRS and CDR2 YFSETQ. This CDR3 is built from 12 residues. The CDR3: CASSLQNSPLHF. The CDR3 nucleotides read TGCGCCAGCAGCTTACAGAATTCACCCCTCCACTTT.

This clone was picked up one time. The rearrangement joins TRBV5-6 to TRBJ2-1; the D is unclear. The V and J ends lost 1 base and 12 bases respectively, with 11 bases between them. Germline values: CDR1 SGHDT, CDR2 YYEEEE. The CDR3 extends over 12 amino acids. The CDR3 spells CASSLNQIRQFF. Here the CDR3 DNA reads TGTGCCAGCAGCTTGAACCAAATACGGCAGTTCTTC.

In this sample, this clone turned up a few times. The V gene is TRBV4-2, the J gene TRBJ2-5; D remains ambiguous. The CDR3 length is 13 residues. Germline CDR1 is LGHNA and CDR2 is YNFKEQ. Trimming left V 2 bases short and J 5 bases short, with 9 bases between. CDR3 amino acids: CASSQRPSETQYF. The CDR3 nucleotides read TGTGCCAGCAGCCAAAGACCTTCGGAGACCCAGTACTTC.

This sequence joins TRBV7-6 and TRBJ1-4; 9 positions match TRBD1. Germline V gene lookup returns CDR1 SGHVS and CDR2 FNYEAQ. The V and J ends lost 6 bases and 11 bases, in that order; junction bases with no gene match: 4. The CDR3 loop spans 12 amino acids. CDR3 in DNA: TGTGCCAGCAGTTTCGGGACAGGGAAACTGTTTTTT. Amino acids: CASSFGTGKLFF.

In this sample, this clone turned up a few times. The chain uses TRBV18 and TRBJ2-7; the D is unclear. Trimming pared 3 bases from V and 2 bases from J, leaving 17 bases between. The V gene's germline CDR1 is KGHSH and CDR2 LQKENI. This CDR3 has 16 amino acids. CDR3 sequence: CASSPGRSRSAYEQYF. CDR3 nucleotides: TGTGCCAGCTCACCTGGTAGGTCCAGGTCGGCCTACGAGCAGTACTTC.

The rearrangement links TRBV19 to TRBJ1-3; D not resolved. Between the trimmed V and J ends, which lost 2 bases and 0 bases, there was a span of 5 bases. Germline CDR1 reads LNHDA; CDR2 reads SQIVND (reference sequence). This CDR3 has 14 residues. CDR3 DNA: TGTGCCAGTAGTATACTCGGCTCTGGAAACACCATATATTTT. Its translation: CASSILGSGNTIYF.

This chain uses TRBV5-1 with TRBJ2-5; TRBD1 agrees at 10 bases. Germline V gene data show CDR1 as SGHRS and CDR2 as YFSETQ. The CDR3 runs to 18 residues. V gave up 4 bases and J gave up 1 base; unmatched junction bases: 13. The CDR3, as DNA: TGCGCCAGCAGCGAGGGGACAGGGGTCCCTCTTTTCCAAGAGACCCAGTACTTC. Its protein product is CASSEGTGVPLFQETQYF.

This chain links TRBV18 with TRBJ1-2; tentatively, D is TRBD1 (5 bases). With 3 bases removed from V and 8 bases from J, the gap between germline ends came to 16 bases. There are 14 residues in the CDR3. CDR1 is KGHSH, CDR2 LQKENI, per germline. For the CDR3, the DNA is TGTGCCAGCTCACCCCAGTACGGGACGGAAGGCTACACCTTC. This encodes CASSPQYGTEGYTF. The full variable domain, completed using reference TRBV18 and TRBJ1-2, is NAGVMQNPRHLVRRRGQEARLRCSPMKGHSHVYWYRQLPEEGLKFMVYLQKENIIDESGMPKERFSAEFPKEGPSILRIQQVVRGDSAAYFCASSPQYGTEGYTFGSGTRLTVV.

This clone turned up a few times. V and J are TRBV7-9 and TRBJ2-7; 8 positions match TRBD1. Germline trimming cut 7 bases from V and 7 bases from J; bases unmatched to any gene: 9. The germline V gene has CDR1 SEHNR and CDR2 FQNEAQ (reference sequence). The CDR3 is made up of 13 amino acids. The CDR3 loop reads CASTFYGQGEQYF. The CDR3 DNA is TGTGCCAGCACCTTCTATGGACAGGGTGAGCAGTACTTC.

This clone is termed medium-sized. The chain carries TRBV5-1 and TRBJ2-7, with D perhaps matching TRBD1 (6 bases). Germline CDR1 SGHRS, CDR2 YFSETQ. The CDR3 length is 15 residues. The ends were cut back, 4 bases at V and 5 bases at J, with 19 bases in the middle. The CDR3 loop is CASSLPGVPFDEQYF. The CDR3 bases are TGCGCCAGCAGCCTCCCAGGGGTGCCCTTCGACGAGCAGTACTTC. The full variable domain, with the rest looked up from reference TRBV5-1 and TRBJ2-7, is KAGVTQTPRYLIKTRGQQVTLSCSPISGHRSVSWYQQTPGQGLQFLFEYFSETQRNKGNFPGRFSGRQFSNSRSEMNVSTLELGDSALYLCASSLPGVPFDEQYFGPGTRLTVT.

This clone was seen only a few times. This chain links TRBV6-5 with TRBJ1-6; possibly TRBD1 for D (5 bases). V lost 1 base, J lost 6 bases, and 7 bases lay in between. CDR1 and CDR2 from the germline V gene are MNHEY and SVGAGI. The CDR3 is 14 amino acids. The CDR3 nucleotides read TGTGCCAGCAGTTACTTAGACAGTAATTCACCCCTCCACTTT. It specifies CASSYLDSNSPLHF.

The CDR3 DNA reads TGCGCCAGCAGCTCACTAGCGGGGGGGCAAGAGACCCAGTACTTC. Translating gives CASSSLAGGQETQYF. The chain has TRBV5-1 and TRBJ2-5; TRBD2 agrees at 13 bases. In germline, CDR1 is SGHRS, CDR2 YFSETQ. The CDR3 length is 15 residues. With V trimmed by 3 bases and J by 2 bases, 1 base remained unmatched.

A single count supports this clone. This chain uses TRBV7-6 with TRBJ2-5; a weak D match, TRBD2 (6 bases). V was shortened by 1 base and J by 4 bases, with 13 bases between the two germline ends. This CDR3 comprises 15 residues. Germline-derived CDR1 and CDR2 are SGHVS and FNYEAQ. This CDR3 is CASSLGVAEIETQYF. DNA of the CDR3: TGTGCCAGCAGCTTAGGGGTAGCGGAAATAGAGACCCAGTACTTC. The complete variable domain, with remaining parts taken from reference TRBV7-6 and TRBJ2-5, reads GAGVSQSPRYKVTKRGQDVALRCDPISGHVSLYWYRQALGQGPEFLTYFNYEAQQDKSGLPNDRFSAERPEGSISTLTIQRTEQRDSAMYRCASSLGVAEIETQYFGPGTRLLVL.

This clone was observed once. The V and J genes are TRBV7-3 and TRBJ1-1, with 8 bases matching TRBD1. V was clipped by 2 bases and J by 1 base; unmatched bases: 0. Germline V gene sequence: CDR1 SGHTA, CDR2 FQGTGA. CDR3 size: 14 residues. The CDR3 bases are TGTGCCAGCAGCTTAGGGACAGGGAACACTGAAGCTTTCTTT. Residues: CASSLGTGNTEAFF.

By its share, this clone is medium-sized. It is unclear where the CDR3 begins or ends on the DNA, so no DNA is shown, and the CDR3 is as TCRdb lists it. This chain uses TRBV12-2 with TRBJ2-1; no DNA check was done on the table's D call, TRBD2. TRBV12-2 is a pseudogene locus. The length of the CDR3 is 17 amino acids, counting both ends. The CDR3 loop reads CASRLVASGNSYNEQFF.

The chain combines TRBV7-3 with TRBJ2-7, with 7 bases lining up with TRBD1. CDR1 and CDR2 from the germline V gene are SGHTA and FQGTGA. The CDR3 has 13 residues. The trim removed 3 bases at V and 2 bases at J, leaving 1 base unmatched. CDR3 DNA sequence: TGTGCCAGCAGCTTGGGGACAGCCTACGAGCAGTACTTC. Translating gives CASSLGTAYEQYF.

This chain connects TRBV7-8 to TRBJ2-1, with unresolved D. CDR3 length: 15 residues. The germline CDR1 and CDR2 sequences are SGHVS and FQNEAQ. V shed 0 bases and J shed 6 bases, with 12 bases lying between them. CDR3 DNA sequence: TGTGCCAGCAGCTTAGCGGGCCAAAATGTCAATGAGCAGTTCTTC. It specifies CASSLAGQNVNEQFF. The complete variable domain, with remaining parts taken from reference TRBV7-8 and TRBJ2-1, reads GAGVSQSPRYKVAKRGQDVALRCDPISGHVSLFWYQQALGQGPEFLTYFQNEAQLDKSGLPSDRFFAERPEGSVSTLKIQRTQQEDSAVYLCASSLAGQNVNEQFFGPGTRLTVL.

This clone was counted between two and nine times. This sequence joins TRBV4-1 and TRBJ1-5; D remains ambiguous. Per germline, CDR1 MGHRA and CDR2 YSYEKL. V was trimmed by 1 base and J by 4 bases, leaving 8 bases between them. The CDR3 is 14 residues long. CDR3 in DNA: TGCGCCAGCAGCCAAGCGACCCGTAATCAGCCCCAGCATTTT. As protein: CASSQATRNQPQHF.

This clone showed up just once. The chain has TRBV19 and TRBJ1-2; 11 nucleotides match TRBD1. The V segment lost 4 bases and the J segment 5 bases; nucleotides outside the gene matches: 9. Germline V lookup: CDR1 LNHDA, CDR2 SQIVND (reference sequence). The length of the CDR3 is 16 residues. The DNA of the CDR3 is TGTGCCAGTAGTACTCAACGGACAGGGGGCAAGTATGGCTACACCTTC. Translated, it gives CASSTQRTGGKYGYTF.

This clone was detected only a few times. J is TRBJ2-3 and V is TRBV12-5; D is unclear. CDR3 size: 14 residues. Trimming cost V 8 bases and J 2 bases, with 14 bases left between them. Germline CDR1 LGHNT, CDR2 FRNRAP. In DNA, the CDR3 is TGTGCTAGTTTAGAAGGGCCCCTCACAGATACGCAGTATTTT. It translates to CASLEGPLTDTQYF.

Relative to its sample, this clone is medium-sized. The gene calls are TRBV4-1 and TRBJ1-5; possibly TRBD1 for D (5 bases). CDR1 and CDR2 (germline): MGHRA, YSYEKL. This CDR3 comprises 15 residues. The V end lost 2 bases, the J end lost 3 bases, and 11 bases lay between the germline ends. The CDR3 bases are TGCGCCAGCAGCCAACCTGACAGTCTCAATCAGCCCCAGCATTTT. Amino acids: CASSQPDSLNQPQHF.